This T cell receptor beta chain was captured in a study of blood T cell repertoires in COVID-19. The overall study: Sites in the United States, Italy and Spain provided acute and convalescent COVID-19 samples.

The V and J ends lost 1 base and 6 bases respectively, with 17 bases between them. The CDR3 has 16 amino acids. In germline, CDR1 is SGHTS, CDR2 YDEGEE. Original handling: Amplified reference gene primers provided the basis for estimating nucleated cell counts. Data came from immunoSEQ multiplex PCR; TCRdb stores just in-frame clones and leaves some out. Clone size and the V and J calls come from that table; the DNA yielded D and trimming. The sample contains 350,000 to 400,000 clones, approximately 90% of which appear only once. This clone came up once. This study enrolled people aged roughly 18 to 90 from about 24 US geographic areas. Each participant's cohort was designated according to participant-reported clinical history.

The chain joins TRBV5-8 to TRBJ1-5, with D unclear. Sequenced: PBMCs or T cells enriched from blood (not recorded which). The receptor comes from a woman between 40 and 50 years old who had been exposed to COVID-19. The CDR3 bases are TGTGCCAGCAGCTTGAAACTGTCAGGCGCGGGTCAGCCCCAGCATTTT. Encoded protein: CASSLKLSGAGQPQHF.